This entry describes one T cell receptor beta chain. Its specificity is not known. The data belong to a study of human versus mouse CDR3 diversity and MHC coevolution. General study results and limits: Most of the three human donors had the lowest clonal inequality.

Trimming removed 2 bases from V and 9 bases from J, with 11 bases in between. CDR3 length: 12 amino acids. The germline V gene has CDR1 SGHAT and CDR2 FQNNGV. TCRdb's table, derived via immunoSEQ multiplex PCR, lists solely in-frame clones and lacks some. Among 80,000 or so clones listed, around 95% were seen once. The chain couples TRBV11-2 to TRBJ2-7; the D is unclear. The TCR sequence derives from a person aged 25-75 years in good health. Sequencing input: naive CD4+ T cells from blood. Subset reported: CD45RO-negative CD62L-positive naive CD4 T cells. The CDR3 region is CASSLLDFRQYF. CDR3 sequence (DNA): TGTGCCAGCAGCTTACTAGACTTTAGGCAGTACTTC.